In its sample, the clone carrying this TCR beta chain was seen many times. The data are from a study of T cells in Graves' hyperthyroidism and ophthalmopathy. The germline V gene has CDR1 MDHEN and CDR2 SYDVKM. J gave up 5 bases and V 6 bases, and 8 bases lay outside the gene matches. The CDR3 is 14 amino acids. Amplified TCR beta CDR3 regions derived from RNA transcripts. HTBI primers drove first-round RT-PCR of the TCR CDR3. TCRdb processed the multiplex PCR reads anew with MiXCR; each CDR3 protein has one entry. The sample lists approximately 620,000 distinct CDR3 sequences; around 16% were seen once. Ophthalmopathy patients had moderate-to-severe active disease, CAS ≥3, NOSPECS ≥4, and disease duration under 3 months. The diagnoses drew upon clinical symptoms, serum thyroxine and TRAb, thyroid ultrasound and orbital computed tomography. PBMCs were derived from about 9.1 ml fresh peripheral blood.

The sample consisted of blood. The origin of this receptor is a woman between 35 and 50 years old with Graves' ophthalmopathy. The V call is TRBV28, the J call TRBJ2-7; 9 bases align to TRBD2. CDR3 residues: CASRNGGRADEQYF. The CDR3 DNA reads as TGTGCCAGCAGAAATGGCGGGAGGGCCGACGAGCAGTACTTC.